A single sample is the source of the 25 T cell receptor beta chains below, sequenced in a study of neoadjuvant anti-PD-1 for oral cavity cancer. TCRdb's table, derived via immunoSEQ multiplex PCR, lists solely in-frame clones and lacks some. Among 60,000 to 75,000 clones, more than 70% were seen once, and the ten largest hold about 3.4%. The source material was PBMCs, sampled before nivolumab (anti-PD-1) treatment. Receptors were obtained from a person between 35 and 79 years old with oral cavity squamous cell carcinoma.

The chain carries TRBV7-9 and TRBJ2-5; D uncertain. The CDR3 is made up of 12 amino acids. V lost 4 bases, J lost 5 bases, and 8 bases lay in between. The germline gives CDR1 SEHNR, CDR2 FQNEAQ (reference sequence). CDR3: CASSSDDETQYF. The CDR3, as DNA: TGTGCCAGCAGCTCCGATGACGAGACCCAGTACTTC.

This chain connects TRBV11-2 to TRBJ2-3; 11 bases are a match to TRBD2. Germline lookup yields CDR1 SGHAT and CDR2 FQNNGV. V was clipped by 5 bases and J by 2 bases; unmatched bases: 6. The CDR3 extends over 16 amino acids. CDR3 in amino acids: CASSRGTSGLTDTQYF. CDR3 bases: TGTGCCAGCAGCCGAGGGACTAGCGGACTCACAGATACGCAGTATTTT.

V is TRBV30 and J is TRBJ1-5; TRBD1 matches 7 bases. The J segment lost 0 bases and the V segment lost 2 bases, leaving 7 bases of the junction unmatched. The V gene's germline CDR1 is GTSNPN and CDR2 SVGIG (reference sequence). The CDR3 is 16 residues long. The CDR3 loop is CAWSTPGTVSNQPQHF. CDR3 sequence (DNA): TGTGCCTGGAGTACCCCTGGGACAGTTAGCAATCAGCCCCAGCATTTT.

The chain recombines TRBV19 with TRBJ2-3; 7 bases line up with TRBD1. Germline trimming cut 6 bases from V and 0 bases from J; bases unmatched to any gene: 6. This CDR3 has 15 amino acids. Germline V lookup: CDR1 LNHDA, CDR2 SQIVND (reference sequence). The CDR3 here is CASSSRQGSTDTQYF. The CDR3 nucleotides read TGTGCCAGTAGCTCAAGACAGGGAAGCACAGATACGCAGTATTTT.

V is TRBV6-1 and J is TRBJ1-1; D unclear. Trimming left V 2 bases short and J 1 base short, with 5 bases between. The germline CDR1 and CDR2 sequences are MNHNS and SASEGT. This CDR3 comprises 13 residues. CDR3 region: CASSENWNTEAFF. CDR3 nucleotide sequence: TGTGCCAGCAGTGAAAACTGGAACACTGAAGCTTTCTTT.

A single count supports this clone. This chain joins TRBV27 and TRBJ2-1, with a possible D match to TRBD2 (6 bases). CDR1 is MNHEY and CDR2 is SMNVEV in the germline V gene (reference sequence). Trimming pared 4 bases from V and 0 bases from J, leaving 10 bases between. This CDR3 has 15 amino acids. The CDR3 bases are TGTGCCAGCAGTTCCAGACTAGTCTCCTACAATGAGCAGTTCTTC. Translated: CASSSRLVSYNEQFF.

The chain employs TRBV27 and TRBJ2-7; a possible D gene is TRBD1 (5 bases). V was cut by 5 bases and J by 2 bases, with 19 bases left in between. The CDR3 extends over 16 amino acids. Germline assignment: CDR1 MNHEY and CDR2 SMNVEV (reference sequence). In DNA form, the CDR3 reads TGTGCCAGCAGTCTCACGGCAGGGCGGACCGCCTACGAGCAGTACTTC. This codes for CASSLTAGRTAYEQYF.

V is TRBV7-9 and J is TRBJ2-7, with D maybe TRBD2 (6 bases). This CDR3 has 15 residues. Germline values: CDR1 SEHNR, CDR2 FQNEAQ (reference sequence). The V end lost 0 bases, the J end lost 6 bases, and 15 bases lay between the germline ends. The CDR3 DNA reads as TGTGCCAGCAGCTTAGCGCGGGGTTTCGGTGGCGAGCAGTACTTC. As protein: CASSLARGFGGEQYF.

The chain employs TRBV4-1 and TRBJ1-4, with a possible D match to TRBD1 (6 bases). CDR3 length equals 15 residues. The germline V gene has CDR1 MGHRA and CDR2 YSYEKL. Trimming pared 4 bases from V and 6 bases from J, leaving 15 bases between. For the CDR3, the DNA is TGCGCCAGCAGCCGAACAGGGAAAGGGGATGAAAAACTGTTTTTT. The encoded protein is CASSRTGKGDEKLFF.

The genes are TRBV7-7 and TRBJ2-2; the D call may be TRBD1 or TRBD2 (5 bases each). Germline V gene lookup returns CDR1 SSHAT and CDR2 FNYEAQ (reference sequence). The CDR3 is 15 residues long. V lost 1 base, J lost 5 bases, and 11 bases lay in between. This CDR3 reads CASSLVGESTGELFF. The CDR3 DNA reads TGTGCCAGCAGCTTAGTGGGGGAGTCGACCGGGGAGCTGTTTTTT.

J is TRBJ1-1 and V is TRBV29-1; D ambiguous. The CDR3 covers 11 residues. The ends were cut back, 4 bases at V and 0 bases at J, with 3 bases in the middle. Per the germline V gene, CDR1 is SQVTM and CDR2 is ANQGSEA. CDR3 sequence reads: CSVVVNTEAFF. CDR3 nucleotide sequence: TGCAGCGTTGTGGTGAACACTGAAGCTTTCTTT. Combining the CDR3 with reference TRBV29-1 and TRBJ1-1 gives the whole variable domain SAVISQKPSRDICQRGTSLTIQCQVDSQVTMMFWYRQQPGQSLTLIATANQGSEATYESGFVIDKFPISRPNLTFSTLTVSNMSPEDSSIYLCSVVVNTEAFFGQGTRLTVV.

The genes are TRBV18 and TRBJ1-2, with TRBD1 identical over 8 bases. The V and J ends lost 3 bases and 3 bases, in that order; junction bases with no gene match: 9. Germline V gene sequence: CDR1 KGHSH, CDR2 LQKENI. The CDR3 is made up of 16 amino acids. CDR3 amino acids: CASSPLATGVDYGYTF. The CDR3 DNA sequence: TGTGCCAGCTCACCCCTGGCGACAGGGGTTGACTATGGCTACACCTTC.

The chain is built from TRBV25-1 and TRBJ2-6, with TRBD1 matching over 9 bases. With 1 base clipped from V and 0 bases from J, the junction kept 4 bases outside the gene matches. CDR1 and CDR2 from the germline V gene are MGHDK and SYGVNS. CDR3 length: 18 residues. CDR3 sequence reads: CASSEFMTGGSGANVLTF. DNA for the CDR3: TGTGCCAGCAGTGAATTTATGACAGGGGGCTCTGGGGCCAACGTCCTGACTTTC.

A single count supports this clone. J is TRBJ1-1 and V is TRBV6-6; D call uncertain. Trimming removed 5 bases from V and 7 bases from J, with 8 bases in between. The germline V gene encodes CDR1 MNHNY and CDR2 SVGAGI (reference sequence). The CDR3 length is 11 residues. The CDR3: CASSPRIEAFF. The CDR3 DNA follows: TGTGCCAGCAGTCCCCGGATTGAAGCTTTCTTT.

This sequence joins TRBV6-1 and TRBJ2-3; TRBD2 agrees at 8 bases. Trimming cost V 5 bases and J 6 bases; bases outside gene matches: 10. Germline V lookup: CDR1 MNHNS, CDR2 SASEGT. This CDR3 has 15 amino acids. The CDR3 DNA is TGTGCCAGCAGTCAAGACTCGGGGGGGGGGGATACGCAGTATTTT. Translation: CASSQDSGGGDTQYF.

This rearrangement joins TRBV11-2 to TRBJ2-1; the match to TRBD2 covers 12 bases. The CDR3 loop spans 15 amino acids. Germline V gene data show CDR1 as SGHAT and CDR2 as FQNNGV. The ends lost 6 bases at V and 8 bases at J; junction bases unmatched: 8. CDR3 DNA: TGTGCCAGCAGACCGACTAGCGGGAGTAAAGATGAGCAGTTCTTC. Encoded protein: CASRPTSGSKDEQFF. The complete variable domain, with remaining parts taken from reference TRBV11-2 and TRBJ2-1, reads EAGVAQSPRYKIIEKRQSVAFWCNPISGHATLYWYQQILGQGPKLLIQFQNNGVVDDSQLPKDRFSAERLKGVDSTLKIQPAKLEDSAVYLCASRPTSGSKDEQFFGPGTRLTVL.

The chain employs TRBV11-2 and TRBJ2-3; the D gene could be TRBD1 or TRBD2 (5 bases each). Trimming pared 4 bases from V and 0 bases from J, leaving 8 bases between. CDR3 size: 14 residues. CDR1 is SGHAT, CDR2 FQNNGV, per germline. Here the CDR3 reads CASSSGTSTDTQYF. DNA of the CDR3: TGTGCCAGCAGCTCGGGGACCAGCACAGATACGCAGTATTTT. Complete variable domain (other parts from reference TRBV11-2 and TRBJ2-3): EAGVAQSPRYKIIEKRQSVAFWCNPISGHATLYWYQQILGQGPKLLIQFQNNGVVDDSQLPKDRFSAERLKGVDSTLKIQPAKLEDSAVYLCASSSGTSTDTQYFGPGTRLTVL.

This sequence joins TRBV29-1 and TRBJ1-2; possibly TRBD1 for D (6 bases). Trimming shortened V by 5 bases and J by 5 bases, and 27 bases separated the two germline ends. CDR1 SQVTM and CDR2 ANQGSEA come from the germline V gene. The CDR3 has 17 amino acids. CDR3 nucleotide sequence: TGCAGCGTTTTCACTCGGGCAGGGGAAGGGTTAGGATATGGCTACACCTTC. Its translation is CSVFTRAGEGLGYGYTF.

The V gene is TRBV30, the J gene TRBJ2-1; 9 bases agree with TRBD2. CDR3 length: 14 amino acids. The germline V gene has CDR1 GTSNPN and CDR2 SVGIG (reference sequence). J gave up 13 bases and V 2 bases, and 12 bases lay outside the gene matches. The CDR3 spells CAWSKASGGREQFF. CDR3 DNA: TGTGCCTGGAGTAAGGCATCGGGCGGGAGGGAACAGTTCTTC. The variable domain in full, completed from reference TRBV30 and TRBJ2-1, reads SQTIHQWPATLVQPVGSPLSLECTVEGTSNPNLYWYRQAAGRGLQLLFYSVGIGQISSEVPQNLSASRPQDRQFILSSKKLLLSDSGFYLCAWSKASGGREQFFGPGTRLTVL.

The chain carries TRBV30 and TRBJ2-3, with 11 bases identical to TRBD2. The CDR3 runs to 15 residues. Losses at the gene ends were 4 bases for V and 5 bases for J; bases not matched to a gene: 8. Germline V gives CDR1 GTSNPN, CDR2 SVGIG (reference sequence). The CDR3 protein is CAWNKLAGVVDTQYF. The CDR3 DNA follows: TGTGCCTGGAACAAACTAGCGGGGGTTGTAGATACGCAGTATTTT.

This clone has only a few counts. The chain links TRBV25-1 to TRBJ2-3; perhaps TRBD1 as D (5 bases). The V and J ends lost 8 bases and 6 bases respectively, with 15 bases between them. This CDR3 has 13 residues. Per germline, CDR1 MGHDK and CDR2 SYGVNS. The CDR3 DNA is TGTGCCAGCCGCAGGGCCCTTGGGGATACGCAGTATTTT. As protein: CASRRALGDTQYF. The full variable domain, with the rest looked up from reference TRBV25-1 and TRBJ2-3, is EADIYQTPRYLVIGTGKKITLECSQTMGHDKMYWYQQDPGMELHLIHYSYGVNSTEKGDLSSESTVSRIRTEHFPLTLESARPSHTSQYLCASRRALGDTQYFGPGTRLTVL.

The CDR3 protein is CASPNAPGQPTDTQYF. CDR3 nucleotides: TGTGCCAGCCCGAACGCGCCCGGACAGCCCACAGATACGCAGTATTTT. The chain carries TRBV5-8 and TRBJ2-3; a possible D gene is TRBD1 (6 bases). Germline-derived CDR1 and CDR2 are SGHTS and YDEGEE. Deletions cut 7 bases from V and 2 bases from J, with 20 bases between. The CDR3 covers 16 residues.

V gene TRBV30 combines with J gene TRBJ1-5; a weak D match, TRBD1 (5 bases). The ends were cut back, 1 base at V and 2 bases at J, with 6 bases in the middle. This CDR3 comprises 13 residues. The V gene's germline CDR1 is GTSNPN and CDR2 SVGIG (reference sequence). Here the CDR3 reads CAWSGGGNQPQHF. The DNA for the CDR3 is TGTGCCTGGAGTGGGGGCGGCAATCAGCCCCAGCATTTT.

The J gene is TRBJ1-2, the V gene TRBV6-6, with D hard to call. With 8 bases removed from V and 3 bases from J, the gap between germline ends came to 10 bases. This CDR3 is built from 12 residues. Germline-derived CDR1 and CDR2 are MNHNY and SVGAGI (reference sequence). The CDR3 sequence is CASSSGDYGYTF. The DNA for the CDR3 is TGTGCCAGCTCATCGGGTGACTATGGCTACACCTTC.

V and J are TRBV5-1 and TRBJ1-1; 7 bases are a match to TRBD1. This CDR3 is 15 amino acids long. V dropped 4 bases and J dropped 0; count of bases not matched to a gene: 6. Germline assignment: CDR1 SGHRS and CDR2 YFSETQ. The CDR3 DNA reads TGCGCCAGCAGCGGAGTCGGACAGGTGAACACTGAAGCTTTCTTT. Amino acids: CASSGVGQVNTEAFF.